This T cell receptor beta chain appears in the sequencing data of a study of beta chain features in type 1 diabetes. Expressed TCRB transcripts were sequenced after all isolated RNA was converted to cDNA. Assay: immunoSEQ multiplex PCR; the TCRdb copy retains only in-frame clones and omits some. The repertoire has some 300,000 clones, about 7.8% of them found once; the top ten carry 0.9% to 1.2%. Input material: central memory CD4+ T cells from blood. The sequence was collected from a woman between 18 and 29 years old in good health.

CDR3 nucleotide sequence: TGTGCCAGTAGTCCGGGGACCTCTCGGCCACGCAATGAGCAGTTCTTC. Residues: CASSPGTSRPRNEQFF. V and J are TRBV19 and TRBJ2-1; either TRBD1 or TRBD2 may supply D (5 bases each). CDR3 length: 16 amino acids. The germline V gene encodes CDR1 LNHDA and CDR2 SQIVND (reference sequence). Trimming stripped 5 bases from V and 6 bases from J, with 20 bases between.